Listed here are 11 T cell receptor beta chains from one sample, sequenced in a study of blood T cell repertoires in COVID-19. Assay used: immunoSEQ multiplex PCR; TCRdb lists only in-frame clones, some missing. The sample contains roughly 300,000 clones, 80% to 95% of which appear only once. The sequenced material came from peripheral blood. The source is a woman between 25 and 40 years old with COVID-19, enrolled during active disease.

The chain joins TRBV7-3 to TRBJ2-4, with D possibly being TRBD2 (5 bases). Germline CDR1 and CDR2: SGHTA and FQGTGA. Between the trimmed V and J ends, which lost 3 bases and 8 bases, there was a span of 14 bases. The CDR3 sequence is 14 residues long. CDR3 DNA: TGTGCCAGCAGCTTGGTGGGGAGCACGGACATTCAGTACTTC. Translating it yields CASSLVGSTDIQYF.

This chain uses TRBV4-3 with TRBJ1-3, with D uncertain. Trimming took off 0 bases at V and 2 bases at J, with 11 bases between the two ends. CDR1 and CDR2 (germline): LGHNA, YSLEER. This CDR3 is built from 16 residues. The CDR3 sequence is CASSQDPHTTGNTIYF. The CDR3 DNA sequence: TGCGCCAGCAGCCAAGATCCCCATACTACTGGAAACACCATATATTTT.

V and J are TRBV24-1 and TRBJ1-5; 7 positions agree with TRBD1. With V trimmed by 10 bases and J by 1 base, 9 bases remained unmatched. The germline gives CDR1 KGHDR, CDR2 SFDVKD. The CDR3 runs to 15 residues. The CDR3 nucleotides are TGTGCCACGAGTCTTGGGACAGTAAGCAATCAGCCCCAGCATTTT. Protein product: CATSLGTVSNQPQHF.

The chain recombines TRBV5-6 with TRBJ2-6, with D tentatively TRBD2 (6 bases). Germline loops: CDR1 SGHDT, CDR2 YYEEEE. CDR3 size: 18 residues. Trimming removed 0 bases at V and 2 bases at J, with 15 bases between. The CDR3 spells CASSLAAGSLPGANVLTF. In DNA form, the CDR3 reads TGTGCCAGCAGCTTGGCGGCGGGGAGCCTTCCTGGGGCCAACGTCCTGACTTTC.

The V and J genes are TRBV10-3 and TRBJ1-3; TRBD1 might be the D (5 bases). The CDR3 loop spans 15 amino acids. Per the germline V gene, CDR1 is ENHRY and CDR2 is SYGVKD. Trimming cost V 6 bases and J 4 bases, with 16 bases left between them. The DNA for the CDR3 is TGTGCCATCAGGGGATATAAGGGGCCGGGAAACACCATATATTTT. It yields the protein CAIRGYKGPGNTIYF.

This rearrangement joins TRBV6-5 to TRBJ2-1, with a tentative D call TRBD2 (6 bases). Germline lookup yields CDR1 MNHEY and CDR2 SVGAGI. Trimming stripped 7 bases from V and 7 bases from J, with 11 bases between. CDR3 length: 12 residues. In DNA, the CDR3 is TGTGCCAGCAAACTAGCTTGGAATGAGCAGTTCTTC. Its protein product is CASKLAWNEQFF.

The chain is built from TRBV6-4 and TRBJ1-2; the match to TRBD1 covers 7 bases. V lost 5 bases and J lost 3; bases outside the gene matches: 6. This CDR3 region has 14 residues. CDR1 is MRHNA and CDR2 is SNTAGT in the germline V gene. The CDR3 is CASSSNRGDYGYTF. As DNA, the CDR3 is TGTGCCAGCAGTTCGAACAGGGGCGACTATGGCTACACCTTC.

This chain's CDR3 is CASNYQGQAAGYTF. The CDR3 region has the DNA TGTGCCAGCAATTACCAGGGACAGGCTGCTGGCTACACCTTC. The chain employs TRBV28 and TRBJ1-2; 8 bases align to TRBD1. V lost 7 bases and J lost 7; bases outside the gene matches: 11. Looked up from germline, CDR1 is MDHEN and CDR2 is SYDVKM. This CDR3 comprises 14 residues.

The V and J genes are TRBV3-1 (or the pseudogene TRBV3-2) and TRBJ2-3; 10 nucleotides agree with TRBD2. Trimming removed 4 bases from V and 10 bases from J; junction bases left unmatched: 2. Per the germline V gene, CDR1 is LGHDT and CDR2 is YNNKEL (reference sequence). The CDR3 contains 12 residues. This CDR3 is CASSPGLAAQYF. CDR3 coding DNA: TGTGCCAGCAGCCCTGGACTAGCGGCGCAGTATTTT.

This clone was detected only once. The J gene is TRBJ2-7, the V gene TRBV6-2 or TRBV6-3; maybe TRBD2 (5 bases). V lost 6 bases and J lost 0, with 15 bases in between. Per germline, CDR1 MNHEY and CDR2 SVGEGT. This CDR3 is 15 amino acids long. The CDR3 protein is CASSAPGFSSYEQYF. The CDR3 DNA reads TGTGCCAGCAGCGCCCCGGGATTCAGCTCCTACGAGCAGTACTTC.

The rearrangement joins TRBV6-5 to TRBJ1-1, with TRBD1 as a possible D gene (6 bases). Trimming took off 5 bases at V and 0 bases at J, with 13 bases between the two ends. The germline CDR1 and CDR2 sequences are MNHEY and SVGAGI. The CDR3 is 15 amino acids. The CDR3 coding sequence is TGTGCCAGCAGTCCCCCGACAGGCGTGAACACTGAAGCTTTCTTT. Protein product: CASSPPTGVNTEAFF.